Following are 4 T cell receptor beta chains from one sample sequenced in a study of shared clonotypes between healthy human individuals (dated by TCRdb to 2018 to 2020). Libraries were built with the immunoSEQ multiplex PCR assay. TCRdb mirrors the immuneACCESS table, restricted to in-frame sequences. Some clones are absent from its copies; in checked studies, under half trace to an unresolved V gene, and the reason for the others is unknown. In this sample the table shows 1.4 million or so clones, 98% of which occur a single time. The leading ten clones occupy under 0.45% of the sample. The source material was naive CD4+ T cells sorted from blood. The cell subset or site label, read with the paper, signifies: CD45RA+ positively selected. The receptors shown here come from a man younger than 45 in good health.

This chain joins TRBV7-9 and TRBJ2-7; 8 nucleotides agree with TRBD1. The V segment lost 2 bases and the J segment 4 bases; nucleotides outside the gene matches: 13. Germline-derived CDR1 and CDR2 are SEHNR and FQNEAQ (reference sequence). The CDR3 sequence is 17 residues long. The CDR3 coding sequence is TGTGCCAGCAGCTTACCGATCCTACAGGGGGAAGCATACGAGCAGTACTTC. As protein: CASSLPILQGEAYEQYF.

This chain uses TRBV27 with TRBJ2-5, with TRBD2 matching 11 bases. The CDR3 sequence is 17 residues long. The ends lost 0 bases at V and 4 bases at J; junction bases unmatched: 7. Germline loops: CDR1 MNHEY, CDR2 SMNVEV (reference sequence). CDR3: CASSLSNNLAGGETQYF. The CDR3 coding sequence is TGTGCCAGCAGTTTATCGAATAATCTAGCGGGAGGAGAGACCCAGTACTTC.

The chain uses TRBV7-2 and TRBJ2-1; D is unclear. Trimming pared 5 bases from V and 9 bases from J, leaving 8 bases between. Germline-derived CDR1 and CDR2 are SGHTA and FQGNSA. The CDR3 spans 11 residues. CDR3 coding DNA: TGTGCCAGCAGCCCTAGAGGTGAGCAGTTCTTC. Translating gives CASSPRGEQFF.

As for this clone: This specimen includes other DNA sequences encoding the same CDR3. In DNA, the CDR3 is TGTGCCAGCAGCGCGCGACTAGCGGGACCCTACAATGAGCAGTTCTTC. Protein sequence: CASSARLAGPYNEQFF. The rearrangement links TRBV9 to TRBJ2-1, with TRBD2 matching 11 bases. Germline trimming cut 3 bases from V and 2 bases from J; bases unmatched to any gene: 4. Germline CDR1 SGDLS, CDR2 YYNGEE. The CDR3 is 16 amino acids.